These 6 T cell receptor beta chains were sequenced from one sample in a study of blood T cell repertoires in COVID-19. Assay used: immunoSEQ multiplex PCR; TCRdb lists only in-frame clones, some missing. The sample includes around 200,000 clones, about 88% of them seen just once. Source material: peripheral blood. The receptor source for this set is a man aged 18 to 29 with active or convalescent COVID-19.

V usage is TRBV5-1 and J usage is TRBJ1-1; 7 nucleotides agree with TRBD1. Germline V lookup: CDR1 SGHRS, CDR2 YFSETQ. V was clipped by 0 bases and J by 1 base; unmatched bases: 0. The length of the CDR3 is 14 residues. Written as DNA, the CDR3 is TGCGCCAGCAGCTTGGAGGGGGCGAACACTGAAGCTTTCTTT. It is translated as CASSLEGANTEAFF.

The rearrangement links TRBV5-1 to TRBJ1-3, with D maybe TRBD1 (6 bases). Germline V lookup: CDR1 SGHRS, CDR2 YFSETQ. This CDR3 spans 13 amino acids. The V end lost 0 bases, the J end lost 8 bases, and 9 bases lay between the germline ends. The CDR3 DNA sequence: TGCGCCAGCAGCTTGGCACAGGGAGACACCATATATTTT. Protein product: CASSLAQGDTIYF.

The CDR3 DNA is TGTGCCAGCAGTTCACAGGGGTCGCAACAGCCCCAGCATTTT. Residues: CASSSQGSQQPQHF. This sequence joins TRBV27 and TRBJ1-5, with TRBD1 matching 7 bases. V lost 4 bases and J lost 7; bases outside the gene matches: 7. The germline V gene has CDR1 MNHEY and CDR2 SMNVEV (reference sequence). CDR3 length: 14 amino acids.

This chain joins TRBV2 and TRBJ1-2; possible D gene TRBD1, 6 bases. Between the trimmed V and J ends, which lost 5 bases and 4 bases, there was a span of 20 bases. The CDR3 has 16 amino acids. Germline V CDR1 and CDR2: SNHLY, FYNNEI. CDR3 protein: CASSTLGGAMSYGYTF. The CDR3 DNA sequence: TGTGCCAGCAGTACGCTCGGGGGGGCGATGAGCTATGGCTACACCTTC.

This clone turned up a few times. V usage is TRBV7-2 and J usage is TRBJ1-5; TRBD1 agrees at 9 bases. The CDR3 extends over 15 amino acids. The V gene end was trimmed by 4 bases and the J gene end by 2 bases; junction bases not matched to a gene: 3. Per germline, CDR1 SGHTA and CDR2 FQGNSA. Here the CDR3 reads CASSSRQGGNQPQHF. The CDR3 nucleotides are TGTGCCAGCAGCTCTAGACAGGGGGGCAATCAGCCCCAGCATTTT.

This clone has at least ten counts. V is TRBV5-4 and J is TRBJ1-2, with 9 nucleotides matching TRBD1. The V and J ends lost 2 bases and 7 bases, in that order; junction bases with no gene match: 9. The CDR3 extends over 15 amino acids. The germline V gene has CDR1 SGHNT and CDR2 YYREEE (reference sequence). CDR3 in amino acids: CASSFANRGRSGYTF. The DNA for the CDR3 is TGTGCCAGCAGCTTCGCAAACAGGGGGCGCTCTGGCTACACCTTC.